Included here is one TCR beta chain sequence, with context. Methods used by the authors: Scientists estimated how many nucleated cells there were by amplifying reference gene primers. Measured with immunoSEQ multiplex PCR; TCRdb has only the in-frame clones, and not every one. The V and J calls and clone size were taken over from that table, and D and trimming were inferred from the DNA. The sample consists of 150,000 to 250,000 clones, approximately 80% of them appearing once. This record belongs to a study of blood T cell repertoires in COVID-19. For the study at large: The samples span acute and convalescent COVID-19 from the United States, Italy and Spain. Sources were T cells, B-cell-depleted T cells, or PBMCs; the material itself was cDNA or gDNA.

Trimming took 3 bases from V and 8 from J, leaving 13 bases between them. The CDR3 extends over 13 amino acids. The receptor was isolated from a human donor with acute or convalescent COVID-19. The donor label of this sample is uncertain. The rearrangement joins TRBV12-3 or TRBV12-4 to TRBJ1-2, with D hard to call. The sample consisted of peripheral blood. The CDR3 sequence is CASSFSTRGGYTF. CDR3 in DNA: TGTGCCAGCAGTTTTAGCACACGCGGCGGCTACACCTTC.